This TCR beta chain was sequenced in a study of cytomegalovirus exposure and HLA in healthy donors. Overall study: An earlier analysis found some 120 million unique TCR beta sequences from about 190 million T cells. Study-level points and caveats: Excluded were some V segments that proved indistinguishable, including TRBV6-2 and TRBV6-3. As confirmed in vitro, a few CMV-associated chains were specific for CMV antigens.

Amplification used 60 Vbeta primers and 13 Jbeta primers. Sequencing was performed with immunoSEQ multiplex PCR; in TCRdb, only in-frame clones are kept and a portion is missing. The sample comprises 90,000 or so clones, around 73% of which are singletons, and 3% to 4% rests with the top ten. CDR3 length: 17 amino acids. CDR1 is MGHDK and CDR2 is SYGVNS in the germline V gene. V lost 0 bases to trimming and J lost 2 bases, with 15 bases between them. This clone was observed once. Its specificity is not known. The clonotype comes from a woman between 40 and 50 years old in good health and CMV-seronegative. The rearrangement uses TRBV25-1 and TRBJ2-3; D might be TRBD1 (5 bases). Sequenced input: PBMCs. CDR3 DNA sequence: TGTGCCAGCAGTGAATACTCAGGACATTTGCTCACAGATACGCAGTATTTT. Translated: CASSEYSGHLLTDTQYF.